Presented here are 30 T cell receptor beta chains from one specimen sequenced in a study of cytomegalovirus exposure and HLA in healthy donors (dated by TCRdb to about 2017). The library came from the immunoSEQ multiplex PCR assay. Drawn from immuneACCESS, this table holds only the in-frame rearrangements with V and J called that TCRdb kept. Clones are partly lost; checked studies trace under half to an unresolved V gene and leave the rest unexplained. The sample table contains some 90,000 clones; only one count was recorded for 95% to 98% of them. The ten largest clones represent around 0.78% of the sample. What was sequenced was PBMCs. Source of these receptors: a man aged 18 to 29 in good health and CMV-seronegative.

V is TRBV15 and J is TRBJ1-3; 8 bases are a match to TRBD1. Germline loops: CDR1 LNHNV, CDR2 YYDKDF (reference sequence). This CDR3 is built from 17 residues. Trimming took 5 bases from V and 4 from J; bases not matched to a gene: 13. The CDR3 loop is CATSPRPDRGAGNTIYF. CDR3 nucleotide sequence: TGTGCCACCAGCCCTCGACCCGACAGGGGAGCAGGAAACACCATATATTTT.

V gene TRBV11-2 combines with J gene TRBJ2-7; D perhaps matches TRBD2 (7 bases). Germline V gives CDR1 SGHAT, CDR2 FQNNGV. V shed 4 bases and J shed 5 bases, with 15 bases lying between them. This CDR3 comprises 14 residues. The CDR3 region is CASSSVVGGDEQYV. The CDR3 DNA is TGTGCCAGCAGCTCTGTCGTAGGGGGGGACGAGCAGTACGTC.

The chain employs TRBV5-6 and TRBJ1-2, with D unresolved. This CDR3 region has 14 residues. The germline V and J ends were trimmed by 3 bases and 8 bases, with 17 bases remaining between them. Per the germline V gene, CDR1 is SGHDT and CDR2 is YYEEEE. The CDR3: CASSSRREGRGYTF. The CDR3 DNA is TGTGCCAGCAGCTCTCGGCGGGAGGGAAGAGGCTACACCTTC.

The V gene is TRBV29-1, the J gene TRBJ1-1; 8 bases agree with TRBD1. The V gene end was trimmed by 5 bases and the J gene end by 6 bases; junction bases not matched to a gene: 5. This CDR3 has 12 residues. Germline values: CDR1 SQVTM, CDR2 ANQGSEA. The CDR3 DNA reads as TGCAGCGTTAGGACAGGGCGGCCTGAAGCTTTCTTT. Translated, it gives CSVRTGRPEAFF.

The gene calls are TRBV19 and TRBJ1-5, with 10 bases that match TRBD1. Germline CDR1 reads LNHDA; CDR2 reads SQIVND (reference sequence). The CDR3 loop spans 16 amino acids. J gave up 5 bases and V 3 bases, and 7 bases lay outside the gene matches. In DNA, the CDR3 is TGTGCCAGTAGTATGGGGGACAGGGGCCTCGATCAGCCCCAGCATTTT. This sequence encodes CASSMGDRGLDQPQHF.

The rearrangement links TRBV18 to TRBJ1-5; no clear D gene. V was cut by 0 bases and J by 4 bases, with 10 bases left in between. This CDR3 comprises 15 residues. The germline V gene encodes CDR1 KGHSH and CDR2 LQKENI. The CDR3 sequence: CASSPPGAGNQPQHF. CDR3 sequence (DNA): TGTGCCAGCTCACCACCGGGTGCGGGGAATCAGCCCCAGCATTTT.

The rearrangement links TRBV6-6 to TRBJ1-1; D gene ambiguous. The germline V and J ends were trimmed by 5 bases and 1 base, with 14 bases remaining between them. There are 15 residues in the CDR3. Germline V gives CDR1 MNHNY, CDR2 SVGAGI (reference sequence). In DNA form, the CDR3 reads TGTGCCAGCAGTCAACCTCGGGGAGGGAACACTGAAGCTTTCTTT. As protein: CASSQPRGGNTEAFF.

The chain carries TRBV15 and TRBJ2-7, with 9 nucleotides matching TRBD2. CDR1 is LNHNV, CDR2 YYDKDF, per germline (reference sequence). Trimming cost V 8 bases and J 2 bases; bases outside gene matches: 7. The CDR3 has 14 residues. CDR3 sequence: CATGNSGRPYEQYF. CDR3 nucleotides: TGTGCCACCGGAAATAGCGGGAGACCCTACGAGCAGTACTTC.

This clone was seen once. V gene TRBV29-1 combines with J gene TRBJ1-1; possibly TRBD1 for D (6 bases). The CDR3 runs to 13 residues. Germline V gene lookup returns CDR1 SQVTM and CDR2 ANQGSEA. Trimming took 4 bases from V and 1 from J, leaving 10 bases between them. The CDR3 DNA is TGCAGCGTTGGGGAGGGGGGGAACACTGAAGCTTTCTTT. Translating gives CSVGEGGNTEAFF.

The chain employs TRBV7-2 and TRBJ2-3, with D possibly being TRBD2 (5 bases). This CDR3 has 14 residues. V gave up 6 bases and J gave up 0 bases, with 10 bases separating them. Germline V CDR1 and CDR2: SGHTA, FQGNSA. CDR3 nucleotide sequence: TGTGCCAGCAGTCATAGCGCCAGCACAGATACGCAGTATTTT. Translating gives CASSHSASTDTQYF. Supplemented by reference TRBV7-2 and TRBJ2-3, the full variable domain reads GAGVSQSPSNKVTEKGKDVELRCDPISGHTALYWYRQSLGQGLEFLIYFQGNSAPDKSGLPSDRFSAERTGGSVSTLTIQRTQQEDSAVYLCASSHSASTDTQYFGPGTRLTVL.

V usage is TRBV29-1 and J usage is TRBJ1-2, with D perhaps TRBD1 (6 bases). The CDR3 covers 14 residues. The V gene lost 4 bases and the J gene lost 5 bases, with 17 bases spanning the gap. CDR1 is SQVTM and CDR2 is ANQGSEA in the germline V gene. CDR3 in amino acids: CSVVVGTWGYGYTF. The CDR3, as DNA: TGCAGCGTTGTGGTCGGGACATGGGGGTATGGCTACACCTTC.

The rearrangement links TRBV7-9 to TRBJ2-7; TRBD1 matches at 7 bases. The CDR3 totals 17 residues. Looked up from germline, CDR1 is SEHNR and CDR2 is FQNEAQ (reference sequence). V shed 2 bases, J shed 3 bases, and the junction held 13 bases outside the gene matches. The CDR3 loop is CASSLPLRQGKDYEQYV. In nucleotides, the CDR3 is TGTGCCAGCAGCTTACCCCTGAGACAGGGTAAAGACTACGAGCAGTACGTC.

The chain employs TRBV5-3 and TRBJ2-2, with a weak D call TRBD1 (5 bases). TRBV5-3 belongs to the ORF category, with a function that is uncertain. This CDR3 has 18 amino acids. The V and J ends lost 3 bases and 0 bases respectively, with 18 bases between them. For the CDR3, the DNA is TGTGCCAGAAGCTCCCTGCTCCGGACAAGCCCGAACACCGGGGAGCTGTTTTTT. Protein sequence: CARSSLLRTSPNTGELFF.

V gene TRBV7-2 combines with J gene TRBJ2-7; the D gene is possibly TRBD2 (6 bases). Germline CDR1 and CDR2: SGHTA and FQGNSA. The CDR3 spans 16 residues. V was pared by 5 bases and J by 5 bases, with 22 bases between. The CDR3 here is CASSLDLPGLGDEQYF. CDR3 DNA sequence: TGTGCCAGCAGCCTCGACCTTCCGGGACTCGGGGACGAGCAGTACTTC.

This clone has just one count. The chain is built from TRBV19 and TRBJ2-6; D is undetermined. This CDR3 spans 14 amino acids. V was shortened by 3 bases and J by 4 bases, with 7 bases between the two germline ends. Germline CDR1 and CDR2: LNHDA and SQIVND (reference sequence). CDR3 region: CASSMSGGANVLTF. The CDR3 DNA reads as TGTGCCAGTAGTATGTCCGGGGGGGCCAACGTCCTGACTTTC.

The chain uses TRBV4-1 and TRBJ2-1, with D possibly TRBD2 on 6 matching bases. This CDR3 has 21 residues. Germline-derived CDR1 and CDR2 are MGHRA and YSYEKL. V gave up 3 bases and J gave up 1 base, with 28 bases separating them. DNA for the CDR3: TGCGCCAGCAGCCAGGTTTTCGGGGGTAGGCCGGGTTCTGTTTCCTACAATGAGCAGTTCTTC. This codes for CASSQVFGGRPGSVSYNEQFF.

CDR3 loop: CAWDSVLYGYTF. CDR3 bases: TGTGCCTGGGACAGCGTGCTTTATGGCTACACCTTC. The gene calls are TRBV30 and TRBJ1-2; D possibly corresponds to TRBD1 (5 bases). CDR1 is GTSNPN, CDR2 SVGIG, per germline (reference sequence). Trimming left V 5 bases short and J 5 bases short, with 12 bases between. This CDR3 is built from 12 residues.

The chain uses TRBV27 and TRBJ1-1; 8 bases are shared with TRBD1. In germline, CDR1 is MNHEY, CDR2 SMNVEV (reference sequence). With V trimmed by 8 bases and J by 0 bases, 8 bases remained unmatched. The CDR3 contains 15 residues. The CDR3 DNA sequence: TGTGCCAGCCTCACCCCGGGACAGGTGAACACTGAAGCTTTCTTT. It translates to CASLTPGQVNTEAFF.

The chain joins TRBV11-2 to TRBJ2-3; D is possibly TRBD2 (5 bases). CDR1 is SGHAT, CDR2 FQNNGV, per germline. V was clipped by 6 bases and J by 4 bases, with 11 bases between them. The CDR3 is made up of 13 amino acids. This CDR3 is CASRSVRADTQYF. CDR3 nucleotides: TGTGCCAGCAGGAGCGTGAGGGCAGATACGCAGTATTTT.

V usage is TRBV5-1 and J usage is TRBJ2-7, with 11 bases fitting TRBD2. V shed 7 bases and J 2 bases; nucleotides not matched to a gene: 8. The CDR3 consists of 15 residues. Germline-derived CDR1 and CDR2 are SGHRS and YFSETQ. CDR3 amino acids: CASYGEGLAAYEQYF. The CDR3 DNA reads as TGCGCCAGCTACGGGGAGGGACTAGCGGCCTACGAGCAGTACTTC.

This chain links TRBV6-5 with TRBJ2-3; weak D call: TRBD2 (5 bases). From germline, CDR1 is MNHEY and CDR2 SVGAGI. The length of the CDR3 is 14 residues. V was pared by 6 bases and J by 2 bases, with 12 bases between. CDR3 sequence (DNA): TGTGCCAGCAGCCTGACTAAGTTCACAGATACGCAGTATTTT. Protein product: CASSLTKFTDTQYF.

This clone has a single count. The J gene is TRBJ2-1, the V gene TRBV2, with unresolved D. The germline CDR1 and CDR2 sequences are SNHLY and FYNNEI. This CDR3 contains 11 residues. Trimming removed 8 bases from V and 12 bases from J, with 14 bases in between. CDR3 bases: TGTGCCAGCTCCCCCCAGGTCAGGCAGTTCTTC. Amino acids: CASSPQVRQFF.

CDR3 in amino acids: CASSSSGWSGDTQYF. DNA for the CDR3: TGTGCCAGCAGCAGTAGCGGGTGGTCGGGAGATACGCAGTATTTT. This chain links TRBV27 with TRBJ2-3, with 7 nucleotides matching TRBD2. After removal of 6 bases from V and 5 bases from J, the junction contained 11 bases not matched to a gene. The germline V gene encodes CDR1 MNHEY and CDR2 SMNVEV (reference sequence). This CDR3 comprises 15 residues.

The chain joins TRBV2 to TRBJ2-2, with a possible D match to TRBD2 (6 bases). Germline V gene lookup returns CDR1 SNHLY and CDR2 FYNNEI. The CDR3 totals 14 residues. V gave up 2 bases and J gave up 3 bases, with 7 bases separating them. CDR3 sequence reads: CASSELAYTGELFF. CDR3 coding DNA: TGTGCCAGCAGTGAACTAGCGTACACCGGGGAGCTGTTTTTT.

The chain recombines TRBV25-1 with TRBJ2-7, with 14 bases matching TRBD2. The CDR3 has 17 residues. Trimming at V came to 3 bases and at J to 12 bases, leaving 16 bases not matched to a gene. Germline V lookup: CDR1 MGHDK, CDR2 SYGVNS. As DNA, the CDR3 is TGTGCCAGCAGTGACTCCACTCCGGGACTAGCGGGAGTGTATCTGTACTTC. As protein: CASSDSTPGLAGVYLYF.

The chain combines TRBV11-2 with TRBJ1-4; D is undetermined. V lost 0 bases, J lost 7 bases, and 9 bases lay in between. CDR1 is SGHAT, CDR2 FQNNGV, per germline. The CDR3 extends over 14 amino acids. In DNA form, the CDR3 reads TGTGCCAGCAGCTTAGATCTCTACGTTGAAAAACTGTTTTTT. Translating gives CASSLDLYVEKLFF.

The chain is built from TRBV9 and TRBJ2-2; maybe TRBD2 (5 bases). V dropped 7 bases and J dropped 6 bases, with 7 bases sitting between them. The germline V gene has CDR1 SGDLS and CDR2 YYNGEE. This CDR3 comprises 11 residues. In DNA, the CDR3 is TGTGCCAGCGGTAGCGCCGGGGAGCTGTTTTTT. As protein: CASGSAGELFF.

The rearrangement uses TRBV5-1 and TRBJ1-5; no definite D call. Trimming pared 4 bases from V and 5 bases from J, leaving 16 bases between. Germline CDR1 reads SGHRS; CDR2 reads YFSETQ. The CDR3 runs to 15 residues. The CDR3 loop reads CASSLGVSEDQPQHF. The CDR3 DNA follows: TGCGCCAGCAGCCTCGGGGTTTCTGAGGATCAGCCCCAGCATTTT.

The gene calls are TRBV7-8 and TRBJ2-7; 10 bases agree with TRBD2. The CDR3 contains 17 residues. Germline values: CDR1 SGHVS, CDR2 FQNEAQ. Losses at the gene ends were 1 base for V and 6 bases for J; bases not matched to a gene: 12. The CDR3 DNA is TGTGCCAGCAGCTTAGAGTCTTACGGGACTAGCGAGACCGAGCAGTACGTC. The encoded protein is CASSLESYGTSETEQYV.

This sequence joins TRBV7-9 and TRBJ2-7; 9 positions match TRBD1. Germline CDR1 is SEHNR and CDR2 is FQNEAQ (reference sequence). The CDR3 runs to 16 residues. J was trimmed by 4 bases and V by 4 bases; bases with no gene match: 11. CDR3: CASSSPGTGKEYEQYF. CDR3 in DNA: TGTGCCAGCAGCTCCCCCGGGACAGGGAAAGAATACGAGCAGTACTTC.